This T cell receptor (beta chain) was found in a study of T-cell memory formation after mild COVID-19. One entry per CDR3 protein results from TCRdb running MiXCR on the 5' RACE reads. In the table there are approximately 350,000 distinct CDR3 sequences, approximately 15% of which are singletons. Study-level findings and limits: The appearance of some responding clones in pre-infection memory suggested that cross-reactive memory joined. CD4+ contracting clones were found mainly in CM and EM, and CD8+ ones in EMRA.

This clonotype was counted only a few times. Antigen unknown. Sequencing input: PBMCs or a T cell subset sorted from them (not recorded which). The TCR sequence derives from a man aged 18 to 35 who had mild COVID-19 (a few samples of this study predate the infection). Cell type and time point are not known.

CDR3 amino acids: CASSFNRGNSPLHF. The CDR3 nucleotides read TGTGCCAGCAGCTTCAACAGGGGAAATTCACCCCTCCACTTT. The chain joins TRBV5-4 to TRBJ1-6; 7 bases fit TRBD1. Looked up from germline, CDR1 is SGHNT and CDR2 is YYREEE (reference sequence). The CDR3 totals 14 residues. J gave up 7 bases and V 2 bases, and 3 bases lay outside the gene matches.